A single sample is the source of the 19 T cell receptor beta chains below, sequenced in a study of OX40 agonist ivuxolimab in advanced cancers. Repertoires were generated with immunoSEQ multiplex PCR, while TCRdb's copy carries only in-frame clones and drops some. The table records tens of thousands of clones, 80% to 90% of them present only once. This specimen consisted of CD4+ or CD8+ T cells sorted from blood, obtained in a trial of the OX40 agonist ivuxolimab. These receptors were taken from an adult with an advanced solid tumor such as melanoma, head and neck, liver or kidney cancer.

The rearrangement links TRBV7-8 to TRBJ2-5; weak D call: TRBD1 (6 bases). The J call may be wrong; the DNA end is better matched by TRBJ2-7. Germline-derived CDR1 and CDR2 are SGHVS and FQNEAQ. The CDR3 sequence is 15 residues long. CDR3 protein: CASSPRPQGTYEQYF. The CDR3 region has the DNA TGTGCCAGCAGCCCCCGCCCACAGGGAACGTACGAGCAGTACTTC.

The V call is TRBV10-3, the J call TRBJ1-5; D remains unclear. The V and J ends lost 11 bases and 0 bases respectively, with 17 bases between them. Germline assignment: CDR1 ENHRY and CDR2 SYGVKD. This CDR3 spans 15 amino acids. This CDR3 is CASRPKVNSNQPQHF. In DNA, the CDR3 is TGTGCCTCCCGACCAAAAGTAAATAGCAATCAGCCCCAGCATTTT.

This clone was seen just once. The chain links TRBV20-1 to TRBJ1-4; no clear D gene. CDR1 and CDR2 (germline): DFQATT, SNEGSKA (reference sequence). CDR3 length equals 11 residues. V lost 1 base and J lost 8, with 5 bases in between. This CDR3 reads CSARVREKLFF. The CDR3 DNA sequence: TGCAGTGCTAGAGTGAGGGAAAAACTGTTTTTT.

Only one count was recorded for this clone. The chain carries TRBV4-1 and TRBJ2-3, with 8 bases matching TRBD2. The CDR3 contains 16 residues. J was trimmed by 0 bases and V by 8 bases; bases with no gene match: 10. From germline, CDR1 is MGHRA and CDR2 YSYEKL. The CDR3 loop reads CASGLSSGSSTDTQYF. DNA for the CDR3: TGCGCCAGCGGACTCTCTAGCGGGTCTAGCACAGATACGCAGTATTTT.

V usage is TRBV11-2 and J usage is TRBJ1-6; D unclear. V was pared by 0 bases and J by 13 bases, with 13 bases between. The germline CDR1 and CDR2 sequences are SGHAT and FQNNGV. The CDR3 is 14 amino acids. The DNA for the CDR3 is TGTGCCAGCAGCTTAGAACCGATGGGTTCCCCCCTCCACTTT. It encodes CASSLEPMGSPLHF.

This chain connects TRBV5-8 to TRBJ1-1, with 8 bases matching TRBD1. CDR3 length: 15 residues. Germline V gives CDR1 SGHTS, CDR2 YDEGEE. V gave up 0 bases and J gave up 8 bases; unmatched junction bases: 9. DNA of the CDR3: TGTGCCAGCAGCTTGGCGGGCAGGGGGCTGGACGAAGCTTTCTTT. It yields the protein CASSLAGRGLDEAFF.

The chain couples TRBV5-1 to TRBJ2-7; 7 nucleotides agree with TRBD1. Losses at the gene ends were 0 bases for V and 6 bases for J; bases not matched to a gene: 3. This CDR3 spans 13 amino acids. Germline CDR1 is SGHRS and CDR2 is YFSETQ. This chain's CDR3 is CASSLATGPEQYF. DNA of the CDR3: TGCGCCAGCAGCTTGGCGACAGGGCCCGAGCAGTACTTC. The full variable domain, its missing parts supplied by reference TRBV5-1 and TRBJ2-7, is KAGVTQTPRYLIKTRGQQVTLSCSPISGHRSVSWYQQTPGQGLQFLFEYFSETQRNKGNFPGRFSGRQFSNSRSEMNVSTLELGDSALYLCASSLATGPEQYFGPGTRLTVT.

The chain couples TRBV9 to TRBJ2-1; D is ambiguous. The CDR3 has 13 amino acids. CDR1 is SGDLS and CDR2 is YYNGEE in the germline V gene. V lost 0 bases and J 7 bases, leaving 8 bases between the germline ends. CDR3 sequence reads: CASSVASLNEQFF. The CDR3 coding sequence is TGTGCCAGCAGCGTAGCCAGTTTGAATGAGCAGTTCTTC.

The chain is built from TRBV6-1 and TRBJ1-6; D is ambiguous. CDR1 is MNHNS, CDR2 SASEGT, per germline. CDR3 length: 13 residues. V gave up 8 bases and J gave up 5 bases, with 10 bases separating them. CDR3 amino acids: CASSETNNSPLHF. CDR3 nucleotide sequence: TGTGCCAGCTCGGAAACAAATAATTCACCCCTCCACTTT.

The V gene is TRBV28, the J gene TRBJ2-4, with 7 positions matching TRBD1. The V segment lost 3 bases and the J segment 6 bases; nucleotides outside the gene matches: 2. The CDR3 has 13 residues. Germline V gives CDR1 MDHEN, CDR2 SYDVKM. The CDR3 protein is CASSFRDRNIQYF. Here the CDR3 DNA reads TGTGCCAGCAGTTTCCGGGACAGAAACATTCAGTACTTC.

The gene calls are TRBV6-1 and TRBJ2-7, with D unresolved. V lost 1 base and J lost 2, with 9 bases in between. The CDR3 length is 14 residues. CDR1 MNHNS and CDR2 SASEGT come from the germline V gene. The CDR3 reads CASSEVNLAYEQYF. The CDR3 DNA is TGTGCCAGCAGTGAAGTTAACCTCGCCTACGAGCAGTACTTC.

The chain joins TRBV5-1 to TRBJ1-1; the D is unclear. The V gene's germline CDR1 is SGHRS and CDR2 YFSETQ. Trimming shortened V by 9 bases and J by 3 bases, and 3 bases separated the two germline ends. The CDR3 loop spans 9 amino acids. The CDR3 protein is CANYTEAFF. The CDR3 bases are TGCGCCAACTACACTGAAGCTTTCTTT.

The rearrangement uses TRBV5-6 and TRBJ1-5; TRBD1 might be the D (5 bases). Germline loops: CDR1 SGHDT, CDR2 YYEEEE. Trimming took off 1 base at V and 7 bases at J, with 6 bases between the two ends. This CDR3 contains 12 residues. CDR3: CASSLWGQPQHF. CDR3 nucleotide sequence: TGTGCCAGCAGCTTGTGGGGCCAGCCCCAGCATTTT. Drawing the rest from reference TRBV5-6 and TRBJ1-5, the complete variable domain is DAGVTQSPTHLIKTRGQQVTLRCSPKSGHDTVSWYQQALGQGPQFIFQYYEEEERQRGNFPDRFSGHQFPNYSSELNVNALLLGDSALYLCASSLWGQPQHFGDGTRLSIL.

This clone is a singleton in its sample. The rearrangement links TRBV7-8 to TRBJ1-2, with TRBD1 identical over 8 bases. The CDR3 covers 14 residues. Germline CDR1 SGHVS, CDR2 FQNEAQ. V lost 7 bases and J lost 1; bases outside the gene matches: 5. The CDR3 is CASTSQGVNYGYTF. CDR3 DNA: TGTGCCAGCACCTCACAGGGGGTTAACTATGGCTACACCTTC.

This chain connects TRBV7-3 to TRBJ2-1; 11 bases line up with TRBD2. In germline, CDR1 is SGHTA, CDR2 FQGTGA. V dropped 4 bases and J dropped 4; count of bases not matched to a gene: 6. The CDR3 runs 16 residues. In DNA form, the CDR3 reads TGTGCCAGCAGCTCCCACGGGACTAGCGGATACAATGAGCAGTTCTTC. This encodes CASSSHGTSGYNEQFF.

This clone was seen just once. V and J are TRBV18 and TRBJ2-7; a weak D match, TRBD2 (5 bases). Looked up from germline, CDR1 is KGHSH and CDR2 is LQKENI. Trimming took off 2 bases at V and 2 bases at J, with 10 bases between the two ends. The CDR3 covers 14 residues. The CDR3 DNA follows: TGTGCCAGCTCACCAATGATAGCGACCTACGAGCAGTACTTC. This encodes CASSPMIATYEQYF.

This clone was recorded once. The CDR3 is CASSPTTGTIYF. CDR3 DNA: TGTGCCAGCAGCCCGACAACCGGCACCATATATTTT. The chain combines TRBV5-6 with TRBJ1-3; the D is unclear. The CDR3 has 12 amino acids. Trimming pared 4 bases from V and 9 bases from J, leaving 11 bases between. Germline V lookup: CDR1 SGHDT, CDR2 YYEEEE.

As DNA, the CDR3 is TGTGCCAGCAGCCTGCTTGACTATGGCTACACCTTC. Encoded protein: CASSLLDYGYTF. This rearrangement joins TRBV5-4 to TRBJ1-2; D uncertain. The CDR3 sequence is 12 residues long. Germline V gives CDR1 SGHNT, CDR2 YYREEE (reference sequence). V was trimmed by 4 bases and J by 3 bases, leaving 7 bases between them.

The chain links TRBV5-1 to TRBJ2-5; a weak D match, TRBD2 (6 bases). V dropped 4 bases and J dropped 5 bases, with 18 bases sitting between them. This CDR3 spans 15 amino acids. CDR1 is SGHRS and CDR2 is YFSETQ in the germline V gene. As DNA, the CDR3 is TGCGCCAGCAGCCAGGGCGGGGCCTCATGGGAGACCCAGTACTTC. Protein: CASSQGGASWETQYF.